One T cell receptor beta chain is described in this entry. Its matching antigen is unknown. These data come from a study of cytomegalovirus exposure and HLA in healthy donors. For the study at large: The 110 million or so unique TCR beta sequences, from around 200 million T cells, were found by an earlier analysis. Most genotyped donors, over 70% of about 400, had Caucasian-associated genetic ancestry. Study conclusions and caveats: A later analysis showed TCR association rates differing by HLA locus, peaking at DRB1 and lowest at HLA-C.

The PCR was carried out with 60 Vbeta primers and 13 Jbeta primers. The table came from immunoSEQ multiplex PCR; TCRdb's copy has only in-frame clones and leaves some out. The table lists about 120,000 clones, roughly 70% of them singletons. Trimming removed 4 bases at V and 5 bases at J, with 14 bases between. CDR1 and CDR2 (germline): MDHEN, SYDVKM. CDR3 size: 14 residues. The rearrangement joins TRBV28 to TRBJ2-5; D perhaps matches TRBD1 (5 bases). The sample comprised PBMCs. The origin of this receptor is a woman in her forties in good health and CMV-seropositive. The CDR3 sequence: CASSSPQGSETQYF. The CDR3, as DNA: TGTGCCAGCAGTTCCCCGCAGGGATCGGAGACCCAGTACTTC. Together with reference TRBV28 and TRBJ2-5, the CDR3 gives the full variable domain: DVKVTQSSRYLVKRTGEKVFLECVQDMDHENMFWYRQDPGLGLRLIYFSYDVKMKEKGDIPEGYSVSREKKERFSLILESASTNQTSMYLCASSSPQGSETQYFGPGTRLLVL.